Listed here are 27 T cell receptor beta chains from one sample, sequenced in a study of blood T cell repertoires in COVID-19. Generated by immunoSEQ multiplex PCR, the TCRdb table keeps only in-frame clones and is missing some. This table holds 150,000 to 200,000 clones, approximately 86% found once. The material sequenced was peripheral blood. These receptors originate from a woman older than 75 in a cohort sampled during active or convalescent COVID-19.

The rearrangement links TRBV2 to TRBJ1-2; TRBD1 aligns across 12 bases. The CDR3 is 15 amino acids. V was clipped by 4 bases and J by 4 bases; unmatched bases: 4. The germline gives CDR1 SNHLY, CDR2 FYNNEI. CDR3 nucleotide sequence: TGTGCCAGCAGTGCCGGGACAGGGGGCGTCTATGGCTACACCTTC. It translates to CASSAGTGGVYGYTF.

This clone appeared a few times. This chain uses TRBV18 with TRBJ1-3; 7 bases are a match to TRBD1. The germline CDR1 and CDR2 sequences are KGHSH and LQKENI. The CDR3 has 16 amino acids. V was clipped by 3 bases and J by 0 bases; unmatched bases: 5. The chain's CDR3 is CASSPTDRVSGNTIYF. The CDR3 nucleotides are TGTGCCAGCTCACCGACTGACAGGGTCTCTGGAAACACCATATATTTT.

The V call is TRBV5-1, the J call TRBJ1-3; 7 bases line up with TRBD1. The trim removed 0 bases at V and 7 bases at J, leaving 4 bases unmatched. The CDR3 has 14 residues. Per the germline V gene, CDR1 is SGHRS and CDR2 is YFSETQ. The CDR3 DNA is TGCGCCAGCAGCTTGGACAGGGGCAGGAACACCATATATTTT. Its protein product is CASSLDRGRNTIYF.

The V call is TRBV18, the J call TRBJ2-5; 7 nucleotides agree with TRBD1. Germline V gene sequence: CDR1 KGHSH, CDR2 LQKENI. CDR3 length: 14 amino acids. V shed 5 bases and J 5 bases; nucleotides not matched to a gene: 8. CDR3 in DNA: TGTGCCAGCTCATCTACAGGGGTCGTGGAGACCCAGTACTTC. This translates into CASSSTGVVETQYF.

The chain couples TRBV9 to TRBJ2-3; D gene ambiguous. The CDR3 has 14 amino acids. Trimming took 0 bases from V and 4 from J, leaving 9 bases between them. CDR1 SGDLS and CDR2 YYNGEE come from the germline V gene. CDR3 DNA: TGTGCCAGCAGCGTAGTGTCGGCGGCAGATACGCAGTATTTT. Translation gives CASSVVSAADTQYF.

The chain joins TRBV19 to TRBJ1-4; 7 bases are shared with TRBD1. The CDR3 covers 14 residues. In germline, CDR1 is LNHDA, CDR2 SQIVND (reference sequence). With V trimmed by 10 bases and J by 7 bases, 12 bases remained unmatched. This CDR3 is CAIAPTGLGEKLFF. DNA of the CDR3: TGTGCCATTGCCCCGACAGGGTTGGGTGAAAAACTGTTTTTT.

This chain connects TRBV21-1 to TRBJ1-1. TRBV21-1 corresponds to a pseudogene. CDR3 length: 14 amino acids. CDR3 DNA sequence: TGTGCCAGCATCTCTCCGACTGATCATCCTGAAGCTTTCTTT. It yields the protein CASISPTDHPEAFF.

The CDR3 sequence is CASSPLDRSYTQYF. DNA for the CDR3: TGTGCCAGCTCACCCCTCGACAGATCATATACGCAGTATTTT. The chain joins TRBV18 to TRBJ2-3, with D perhaps matching TRBD1 (5 bases). The length of the CDR3 is 14 residues. Germline values: CDR1 KGHSH, CDR2 LQKENI. Trimming took 3 bases from V and 7 from J, leaving 14 bases between them.

This sequence joins TRBV6-2 or TRBV6-3 and TRBJ1-5; 7 bases agree with TRBD1. Germline trimming cut 0 bases from V and 3 bases from J; bases unmatched to any gene: 11. In germline, CDR1 is MNHEY, CDR2 SVGEGT. The length of the CDR3 is 18 residues. The CDR3 loop is CASSYSSRQGLNNQPQHF. CDR3 nucleotides: TGTGCCAGCAGTTACTCGTCGCGACAGGGCCTTAACAATCAGCCCCAGCATTTT.

V gene TRBV13 combines with J gene TRBJ2-2, with D possibly being TRBD2 (5 bases). The V gene's germline CDR1 is PRHDT and CDR2 FYEKMQ (reference sequence). V was trimmed by 2 bases and J by 0 bases, leaving 10 bases between them. CDR3 size: 16 residues. The CDR3: CASSLPGTTNTGELFF. CDR3 in DNA: TGTGCCAGCAGCTTACCGGGAACTACGAACACCGGGGAGCTGTTTTTT. Full variable domain (remainder filled in from reference TRBV13 and TRBJ2-2): AAGVIQSPRHLIKEKRETATLKCYPIPRHDTVYWYQQGPGQDPQFLISFYEKMQSDKGSIPDRFSAQQFSDYHSELNMSSLELGDSALYFCASSLPGTTNTGELFFGEGSRLTVL.

The gene calls are TRBV5-1 and TRBJ2-5, with 8 bases matching TRBD2. Germline CDR1 SGHRS, CDR2 YFSETQ. The CDR3 runs 15 residues. The J segment lost 1 base and the V segment lost 6 bases, leaving 8 bases of the junction unmatched. CDR3 sequence (DNA): TGCGCCAGCAAGGTAGCTAGCGGGTCCCAAGAGACCCAGTACTTC. Encoded protein: CASKVASGSQETQYF.

The chain employs TRBV27 and TRBJ1-6; a weak D match, TRBD1 (6 bases). Germline assignment: CDR1 MNHEY and CDR2 SMNVEV (reference sequence). The V end was cut by 8 bases, the J end by 2 bases, with 10 bases between. The CDR3 has 14 residues. The CDR3 region is CASGQTPYNSPLHF. As DNA, the CDR3 is TGTGCCAGCGGACAGACACCCTATAATTCACCCCTCCACTTT.

The chain employs TRBV6-6 and TRBJ1-6; 7 bases are shared with TRBD1. After removal of 5 bases from V and 7 bases from J, the junction contained 14 bases not matched to a gene. This CDR3 has 17 residues. Germline V gene lookup returns CDR1 MNHNY and CDR2 SVGAGI (reference sequence). The CDR3 sequence: CASSLLRGQTKNSPLHF. The CDR3, as DNA: TGTGCCAGCAGTCTACTCCGGGGACAGACCAAAAATTCACCCCTCCACTTT.

The CDR3: CASSPGDRRYNSPLHF. In DNA form, the CDR3 reads TGCGCCAGCAGCCCGGGGGACAGACGATATAATTCACCCCTCCACTTT. V gene TRBV5-1 combines with J gene TRBJ1-6; TRBD1 matches at 7 bases. CDR1 is SGHRS and CDR2 is YFSETQ in the germline V gene. The CDR3 length is 16 residues. V dropped 4 bases and J dropped 4; count of bases not matched to a gene: 8.

This CDR3 reads CASSPEREGADTQYF. The DNA for the CDR3 is TGTGCCAGCAGCCCCGAGCGGGAGGGCGCAGATACGCAGTATTTT. This chain joins TRBV2 and TRBJ2-3, with 10 bases identical to TRBD2. V was pared by 6 bases and J by 4 bases, with 7 bases of the junction left unmatched. CDR1 and CDR2 (germline): SNHLY, FYNNEI. The CDR3 length is 15 residues. Supplemented by reference TRBV2 and TRBJ2-3, the full variable domain reads EPEVTQTPSHQVTQMGQEVILRCVPISNHLYFYWYRQILGQKVEFLVSFYNNEISEKSEIFDDQFSVERPDGSNFTLKIRSTKLEDSAMYFCASSPEREGADTQYFGPGTRLTVL.

This clone was recorded a few times. The chain recombines TRBV29-1 with TRBJ2-7; TRBD2 matches at 9 bases. J was trimmed by 3 bases and V by 1 base; bases with no gene match: 13. Germline-derived CDR1 and CDR2 are SQVTM and ANQGSEA. The CDR3 totals 17 residues. The CDR3 region has the DNA TGCAGCGTTGAAGGAATAGCGGGAGATATATGCGGCTACGAGCAGTACGTC. Encoded protein: CSVEGIAGDICGYEQYV.

This clone has only one observation. The rearrangement links TRBV24-1 to TRBJ1-2; a possible D gene is TRBD1 (6 bases). The CDR3 is made up of 14 amino acids. Germline values: CDR1 KGHDR, CDR2 SFDVKD. The V gene lost 3 bases and the J gene lost 5 bases, with 12 bases spanning the gap. The CDR3 spells CATSDIWTDYGYTF. In nucleotides, the CDR3 is TGTGCCACCAGTGATATTTGGACAGATTATGGCTACACCTTC.

This chain uses TRBV5-1 with TRBJ1-4; the D is unclear. CDR1 SGHRS and CDR2 YFSETQ come from the germline V gene. CDR3 length: 15 residues. V was trimmed by 5 bases and J by 1 base, leaving 12 bases between them. CDR3 nucleotides: TGCGCCAGCAGTATTGATGGGAGAACTAATGAAAAACTGTTTTTT. Amino acid sequence: CASSIDGRTNEKLFF.

The gene calls are TRBV18 and TRBJ1-1, with D possibly matching TRBD1 (5 bases). Per germline, CDR1 KGHSH and CDR2 LQKENI. The CDR3 loop spans 14 amino acids. V lost 3 bases to trimming and J lost 0 bases, with 8 bases between them. The CDR3 DNA reads TGTGCCAGCTCACCGGGACTGATGAACACTGAAGCTTTCTTT. Translating it yields CASSPGLMNTEAFF.

The V and J genes are TRBV28 and TRBJ1-6; a weak D match, TRBD1 (6 bases). The CDR3 runs to 17 residues. V was shortened by 5 bases and J by 8 bases, with 22 bases between the two germline ends. The V gene's germline CDR1 is MDHEN and CDR2 SYDVKM. The CDR3: CASSQVGTQGPDSPLHF. CDR3 DNA sequence: TGTGCCAGCAGTCAGGTTGGCACACAGGGCCCTGATTCACCCCTCCACTTT. Full variable domain (missing parts from reference TRBV28 and TRBJ1-6): DVKVTQSSRYLVKRTGEKVFLECVQDMDHENMFWYRQDPGLGLRLIYFSYDVKMKEKGDIPEGYSVSREKKERFSLILESASTNQTSMYLCASSQVGTQGPDSPLHFGNGTRLTVT.

The chain recombines TRBV19 with TRBJ2-5; D is perhaps TRBD2 (5 bases). V was clipped by 5 bases and J by 2 bases, with 9 bases between them. The CDR3 is 13 residues long. From germline, CDR1 is LNHDA and CDR2 SQIVND (reference sequence). The CDR3 region is CASSRGAQETQYF. DNA for the CDR3: TGTGCCAGTAGTCGGGGAGCGCAAGAGACCCAGTACTTC.

The chain combines TRBV3-1 (or the pseudogene TRBV3-2) with TRBJ1-1, with a weak D call TRBD1 (6 bases). Trimming left V 5 bases short and J 0 bases short, with 13 bases between. This CDR3 is built from 15 residues. Germline values: CDR1 LGHDT, CDR2 YNNKEL (reference sequence). The CDR3 loop reads CASSWEGVMNTEAFF. The CDR3 coding sequence is TGTGCCAGCAGCTGGGAGGGGGTGATGAACACTGAAGCTTTCTTT.

The V gene is TRBV10-1, the J gene TRBJ2-7; D is possibly TRBD2 (6 bases). Germline CDR1 reads WNHNN; CDR2 reads SYGVQD (reference sequence). Trimming removed 3 bases from V and 3 bases from J, with 9 bases in between. This CDR3 is built from 13 residues. The CDR3 loop is CASSEGTDYEQYF. The CDR3 DNA is TGCGCCAGCAGTGAAGGGACTGACTACGAGCAGTACTTC.

The rearrangement uses TRBV6-1 and TRBJ2-3, with D unresolved. The CDR3 spans 14 residues. V lost 6 bases, J lost 1 base, and 11 bases lay in between. Germline CDR1 and CDR2: MNHNS and SASEGT. The CDR3 nucleotides are TGTGCCAGCAGCCTCTTTGTCGGCACAGATACGCAGTATTTT. Its protein product is CASSLFVGTDTQYF.

The rearrangement links TRBV9 to TRBJ2-2; 9 nucleotides align to TRBD1. Germline V gene sequence: CDR1 SGDLS, CDR2 YYNGEE. The CDR3 has 17 amino acids. V lost 3 bases to trimming and J lost 3 bases; unmatched junction nucleotides: 9. Here the CDR3 reads CASSAGPRTGDTGELFF. The CDR3 nucleotides read TGTGCCAGCAGCGCGGGACCTAGGACAGGGGACACCGGGGAGCTGTTTTTT.

The rearrangement joins TRBV15 to TRBJ2-1, with 14 bases identical to TRBD2. V shed 3 bases, J shed 5 bases, and the junction held 6 bases outside the gene matches. Germline assignment: CDR1 LNHNV and CDR2 YYDKDF (reference sequence). The CDR3 has 17 residues. The DNA of the CDR3 is TGTGCCACCAGCAGGCGGACTAGCGGGAGGAAAGACAATGAGCAGTTCTTC. Its protein product is CATSRRTSGRKDNEQFF.

The chain links TRBV15 to TRBJ1-5; D call uncertain. V was clipped by 1 base and J by 3 bases, with 7 bases between them. Germline V gives CDR1 LNHNV, CDR2 YYDKDF (reference sequence). This CDR3 is built from 14 residues. The CDR3 DNA reads as TGTGCCACCAGCAGAGGTCAGAACAATCAGCCCCAGCATTTT. Residues: CATSRGQNNQPQHF.